The T cell receptor (beta chain) described here comes from a study of identical twins. The study, taken as a whole, reports: Weaker excess sharing between twins was seen in beta out-of-frame sequences. Monozygotic twins shared more out-of-frame TCR alpha than recombination models predicted. Conclusions relied on cross-sectional statistical analysis, not following the same donors.

Carrying unique molecular identifiers, the cDNA also gained a universal primer site through template switching. TCRdb recomputed calls from the 5' RACE reads with MiXCR, one row per CDR3 protein. The sample lists a few hundred thousand distinct CDR3 sequences, roughly 15% occurring once. About this clonotype itself: Its specificity is unknown.

This CDR3 spans 14 amino acids. The V end was cut by 6 bases, the J end by 4 bases, with 13 bases between. Germline CDR1 and CDR2: MNHNS and SASEGT. The sample also formed part of further work on yellow fever vaccine responses in identical twins.

This TCR was sampled from a woman aged 18-29 years in good health. Sequenced sample: CD4+ T cells sorted from blood. The J gene is TRBJ2-1, the V gene TRBV6-1; possibly TRBD2 for D (6 bases). As DNA, the CDR3 is TGTGCCAGCAGCGGGGAGGCCGAATACAATGAGCAGTTCTTC. It is translated as CASSGEAEYNEQFF.